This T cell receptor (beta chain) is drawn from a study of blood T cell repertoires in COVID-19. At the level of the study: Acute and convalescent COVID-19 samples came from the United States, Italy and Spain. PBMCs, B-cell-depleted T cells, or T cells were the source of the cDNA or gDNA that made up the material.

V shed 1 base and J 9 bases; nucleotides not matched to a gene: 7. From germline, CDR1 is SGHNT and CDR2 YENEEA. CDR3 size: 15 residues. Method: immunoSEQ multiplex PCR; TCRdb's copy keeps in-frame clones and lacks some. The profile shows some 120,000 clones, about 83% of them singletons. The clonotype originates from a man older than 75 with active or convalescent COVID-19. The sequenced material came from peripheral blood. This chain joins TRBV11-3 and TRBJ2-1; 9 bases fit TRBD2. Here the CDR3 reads CASSLGRGGAGEQFF. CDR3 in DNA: TGTGCCAGCAGCTTAGGTCGCGGGGGGGCAGGTGAGCAGTTCTTC.